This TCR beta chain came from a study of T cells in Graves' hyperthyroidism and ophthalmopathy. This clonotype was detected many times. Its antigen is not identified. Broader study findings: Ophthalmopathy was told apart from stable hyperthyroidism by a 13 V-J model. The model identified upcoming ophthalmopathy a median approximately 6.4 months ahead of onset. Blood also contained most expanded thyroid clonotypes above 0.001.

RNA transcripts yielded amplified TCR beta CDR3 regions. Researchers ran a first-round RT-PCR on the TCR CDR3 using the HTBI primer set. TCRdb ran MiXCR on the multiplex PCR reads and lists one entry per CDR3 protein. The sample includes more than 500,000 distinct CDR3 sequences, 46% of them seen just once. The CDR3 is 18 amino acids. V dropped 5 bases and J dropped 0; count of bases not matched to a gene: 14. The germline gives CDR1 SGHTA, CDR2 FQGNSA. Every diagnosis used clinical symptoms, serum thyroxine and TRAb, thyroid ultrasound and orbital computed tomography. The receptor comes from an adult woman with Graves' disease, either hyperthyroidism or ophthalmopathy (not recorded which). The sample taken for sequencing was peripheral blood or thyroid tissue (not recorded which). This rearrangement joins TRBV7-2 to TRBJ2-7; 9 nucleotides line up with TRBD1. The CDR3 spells CASSQGDRVSVLSYEQYF. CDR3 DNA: TGTGCCAGCAGCCAGGGGGACAGGGTGTCGGTTCTCTCCTACGAGCAGTACTTC.